This note documents a single TCR beta chain sequence. Its antigen is currently unknown. This specimen comes from a study of PD-1 blockade in classical Hodgkin lymphoma. Study observations and caveats: Excluded were patients who started nivolumab under 1 year after ASCT, a group that had lower diversity.

Patients all relapsed after autologous stem cell transplantation, and there was variation in brentuximab vedotin exposure. Clones were sequenced by immunoSEQ multiplex PCR, and TCRdb holds only the in-frame ones, with some missing. Among more than 50,000 clones, about 92% were seen once, and the ten largest hold roughly a tenth. Germline CDR1 is SQVTM and CDR2 is ANQGSEA. The CDR3 length is 14 residues. V was clipped by 6 bases and J by 6 bases; unmatched bases: 11. The V and J genes are TRBV29-1 and TRBJ2-3; 8 bases line up with TRBD2. The clonotype comes from a human donor with classical Hodgkin lymphoma. Sample: peripheral blood mononuclear cells (PBMCs), taken at baseline. Here the CDR3 DNA reads TGCAGCGTGACTCCGAGACTAGCGTTGGATACGCAGTATTTT. Protein product: CSVTPRLALDTQYF.